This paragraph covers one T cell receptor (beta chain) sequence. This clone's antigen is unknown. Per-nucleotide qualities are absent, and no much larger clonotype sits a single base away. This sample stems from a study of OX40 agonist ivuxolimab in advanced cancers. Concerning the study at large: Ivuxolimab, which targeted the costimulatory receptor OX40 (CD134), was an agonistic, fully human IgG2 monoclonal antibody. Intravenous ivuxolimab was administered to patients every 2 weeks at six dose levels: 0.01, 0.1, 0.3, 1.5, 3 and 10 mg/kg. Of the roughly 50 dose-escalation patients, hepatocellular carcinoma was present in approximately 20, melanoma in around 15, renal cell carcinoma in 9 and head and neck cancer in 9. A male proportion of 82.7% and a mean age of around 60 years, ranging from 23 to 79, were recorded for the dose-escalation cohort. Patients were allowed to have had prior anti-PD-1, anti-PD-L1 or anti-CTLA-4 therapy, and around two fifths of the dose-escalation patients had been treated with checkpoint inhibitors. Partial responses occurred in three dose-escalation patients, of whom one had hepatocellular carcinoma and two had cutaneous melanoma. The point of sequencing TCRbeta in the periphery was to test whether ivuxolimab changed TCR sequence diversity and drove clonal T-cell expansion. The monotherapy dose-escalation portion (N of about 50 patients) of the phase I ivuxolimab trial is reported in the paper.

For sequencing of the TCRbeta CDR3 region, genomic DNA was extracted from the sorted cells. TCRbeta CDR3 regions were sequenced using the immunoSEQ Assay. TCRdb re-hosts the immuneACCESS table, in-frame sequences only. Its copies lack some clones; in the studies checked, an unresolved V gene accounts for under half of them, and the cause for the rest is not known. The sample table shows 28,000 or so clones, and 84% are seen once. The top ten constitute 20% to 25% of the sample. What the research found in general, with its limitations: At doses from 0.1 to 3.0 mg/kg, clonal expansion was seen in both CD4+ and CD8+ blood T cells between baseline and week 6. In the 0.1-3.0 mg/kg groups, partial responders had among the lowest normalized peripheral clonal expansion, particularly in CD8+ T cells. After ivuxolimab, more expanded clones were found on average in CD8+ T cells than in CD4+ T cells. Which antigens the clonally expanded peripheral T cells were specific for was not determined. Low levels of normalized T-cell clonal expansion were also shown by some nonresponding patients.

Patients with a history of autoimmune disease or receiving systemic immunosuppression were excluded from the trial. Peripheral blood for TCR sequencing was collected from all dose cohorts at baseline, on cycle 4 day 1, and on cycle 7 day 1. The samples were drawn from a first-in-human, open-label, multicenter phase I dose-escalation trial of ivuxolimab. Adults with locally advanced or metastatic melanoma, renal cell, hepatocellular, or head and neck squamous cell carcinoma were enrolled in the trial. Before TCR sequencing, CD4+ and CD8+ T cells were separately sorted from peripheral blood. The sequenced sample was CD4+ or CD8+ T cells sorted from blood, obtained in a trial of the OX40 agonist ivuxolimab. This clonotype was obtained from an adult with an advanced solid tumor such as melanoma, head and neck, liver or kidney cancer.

The DNA sequence reads TGTGCCAGCAGTTTATTAGGCTGGGACAGGGAAGTCACCGGGGAGCTGTTTTTT. This yields the protein CASSLLGWDREVTGELFF. Recombination connected TRBV28 to TRBJ2-2; 9 central bases correspond to TRBD1. Germline trimming: 1 base from V, 4 bases from J; junction bases outside gene matches: 10. The CDR3 contains 18 residues, cysteine and phenylalanine counted. Here the CDR3 DNA is all that survives: 54 bases in frame from base 1. CDR1 and CDR2 are drawn from the germline V gene: MDHEN, SYDVKM.